What follows are 24 T cell receptor beta chains derived from one specimen sequenced in a study of spatial heterogeneity in lung cancer. The antigens these receptors bind are not known. TCRdb called the 5' RACE reads again in MiXCR, with one record for every CDR3 protein. The sample gives more than 15,000 distinct CDR3 sequences, 6% to 6.5% of which show up once; 6.8% is in the top ten. Time point specified: sample taken at primary tumor resection. Study-wide results and limits: How many expanded intratumoral alpha and beta TCRs were present tracked the tumor mutation count, which was a count of nonsynonymous mutations.

This sample comprised lung tumor tissue, obtained at surgery. The source is a male donor with early-stage non-small cell lung cancer.

This clonotype was picked up many times. The size of this beta chain means little, since it is a stray read in a library made for alpha chains. CDR3 sequence: CASSLGGGGYTF. The CDR3 region has the DNA TGTGCCAGCAGCTTAGGGGGCGGTGGCTACACCTTC. The chain carries TRBV7-8 and TRBJ1-2; a weak D match, TRBD1 (5 bases). The CDR3 contains 12 residues. Trimming shortened V by 1 base and J by 7 bases, and 7 bases separated the two germline ends. Germline loops: CDR1 SGHVS, CDR2 FQNEAQ.

The sample holds many counts of this clonotype. This beta chain is an off-target read within a library intended for alpha chains, so its frequency means little. The CDR3 is CASSLGTAIQYQETQYF. The CDR3 nucleotides are TGTGCCAGCAGCCTCGGGACAGCTATACAGTACCAAGAGACCCAGTACTTC. The chain is built from TRBV7-2 and TRBJ2-5; 7 bases are a match to TRBD1. Per the germline V gene, CDR1 is SGHTA and CDR2 is FQGNSA. The J segment lost 0 bases and the V segment lost 5 bases, leaving 12 bases of the junction unmatched. This CDR3 contains 17 residues.

Comment on this clonotype: The library was prepared for alpha chains; this beta chain is a stray read, so its frequency means little. This sequence joins TRBV7-6 and TRBJ2-6; D possibly corresponds to TRBD2 (5 bases). In germline, CDR1 is SGHVS, CDR2 FNYEAQ. The germline V and J ends were trimmed by 4 bases and 0 bases, with 13 bases remaining between them. The CDR3 loop spans 17 amino acids. The CDR3 sequence is CASSSRVGHSGANVLTF. CDR3 sequence (DNA): TGTGCCAGCAGCTCGCGGGTGGGCCACTCTGGGGCCAACGTCCTGACTTTC.

This clonotype has a count of ten or more. The library was built for alpha chains, so this beta chain is an off-target read and its size means little. This chain joins TRBV3-1 and TRBJ1-5, with no clear D. Germline lookup yields CDR1 LGHDT and CDR2 YNNKEL (reference sequence). The CDR3 spans 14 residues. V was cut by 3 bases and J by 10 bases, with 16 bases left in between. CDR3 residues: CASSQRAQGNPQHF. The DNA of the CDR3 is TGTGCCAGCAGCCAGAGGGCACAAGGTAACCCCCAGCATTTT.

With respect to this clonotype: This beta chain is an off-target read within a library intended for alpha chains, so its frequency means little. This rearrangement joins TRBV15 to TRBJ2-1; a weak D match, TRBD2 (6 bases). Per the germline V gene, CDR1 is LNHNV and CDR2 is YYDKDF (reference sequence). The CDR3 consists of 16 residues. V lost 3 bases and J 3 bases, leaving 15 bases between the germline ends. The DNA for the CDR3 is TGTGCCACCAGCAGTCTCCGGGACTTCCTCTACAATGAGCAGTTCTTC. It is translated as CATSSLRDFLYNEQFF. Supplemented by reference TRBV15 and TRBJ2-1, the full variable domain reads DAMVIQNPRYQVTQFGKPVTLSCSQTLNHNVMYWYQQKSSQAPKLLFHYYDKDFNNEADTPDNFQSRRPNTSFCFLDIRSPGLGDTAMYLCATSSLRDFLYNEQFFGPGTRLTVL.

On this clonotype: This beta chain turned up in a library designed for alpha chains; as an off-target read, its abundance says little. The chain joins TRBV2 to TRBJ2-1; possible D gene TRBD2, 7 bases. This CDR3 contains 15 residues. V lost 4 bases and J 8 bases, leaving 18 bases between the germline ends. The germline V gene has CDR1 SNHLY and CDR2 FYNNEI. DNA for the CDR3: TGTGCCAGCAGTGTAGGGGGGAGGGCTTTCCATGAGCAGTTCTTC. Amino acid sequence: CASSVGGRAFHEQFF.

On this clonotype itself: The library was designed around alpha chains, so this beta chain is a stray read whose abundance carries little weight. The V call is TRBV5-4, the J call TRBJ2-7, with unresolved D. Germline-derived CDR1 and CDR2 are SGHNT and YYREEE (reference sequence). The CDR3 is 13 amino acids. Trimming cost V 2 bases and J 2 bases, with 8 bases left between them. The CDR3 sequence: CASSLTYPYEQYF. The CDR3 bases are TGTGCCAGCAGCTTAACGTATCCCTACGAGCAGTACTTC.

As to this clonotype: The size of this beta chain means little, since it is a stray read in a library made for alpha chains. The chain has TRBV3-1 and TRBJ1-2, with D tentatively TRBD1 (5 bases). The V and J ends lost 0 bases and 4 bases respectively, with 21 bases between them. The germline gives CDR1 LGHDT, CDR2 YNNKEL (reference sequence). The CDR3 runs 18 residues. The CDR3 nucleotides read TGTGCCAGCAGCCAAGATACGAAGGGGACTAGGGAGATCTATGGCTACACCTTC. This codes for CASSQDTKGTREIYGYTF.

This clonotype was seen ten or more times. Being off target in a library aimed at alpha chains, this beta chain has a size of little meaning. This sequence joins TRBV2 and TRBJ2-5, with 7 bases fitting TRBD1. CDR3 length equals 14 residues. Looked up from germline, CDR1 is SNHLY and CDR2 is FYNNEI. V trimming: 6 bases; J trimming: 1 base; junction bases outside the gene matches: 5. The CDR3 here is CASSPRTGQETQYF. DNA for the CDR3: TGTGCCAGCAGCCCGAGGACAGGCCAAGAGACCCAGTACTTC.

This clonotype occurred many times. Within a library made for alpha chains, this beta chain is off target, and its count is uninformative. The genes are TRBV4-3 and TRBJ2-7; D is possibly TRBD1 (5 bases). Germline-derived CDR1 and CDR2 are LGHNA and YSLEER. V lost 2 bases and J 4 bases, leaving 18 bases between the germline ends. The CDR3 has 16 amino acids. This CDR3 reads CASSQFPSPGRYEQYF. The CDR3 DNA reads TGCGCCAGCAGCCAATTTCCCTCGCCAGGGCGGTACGAGCAGTACTTC.

In this sample, this clonotype turned up many times. Being off target in a library aimed at alpha chains, this beta chain has a size of little meaning. The J gene is TRBJ2-5, the V gene TRBV4-1, with 9 bases identical to TRBD2. The CDR3 sequence is 15 residues long. Trimming took 4 bases from V and 4 from J; bases not matched to a gene: 7. Germline CDR1 MGHRA, CDR2 YSYEKL. The CDR3 DNA reads as TGCGCCAGCAGCCTAAGACTAGCGGATAGAGAGACCCAGTACTTC. This encodes CASSLRLADRETQYF.

This clonotype is judged medium-sized. This beta chain is an off-target read within a library intended for alpha chains, so its frequency means little. The chain employs TRBV29-1 and TRBJ2-5; 9 nucleotides agree with TRBD2. V shed 8 bases, J shed 1 base, and the junction held 11 bases outside the gene matches. The germline gives CDR1 SQVTM, CDR2 ANQGSEA. CDR3 length: 15 residues. CDR3 sequence (DNA): TGCAGCCTTGCCCAGCGGGAGGCCCTCCAAGAGACCCAGTACTTC. Translation gives CSLAQREALQETQYF. Looking up the rest from reference TRBV29-1 and TRBJ2-5 gives the full variable domain: SAVISQKPSRDICQRGTSLTIQCQVDSQVTMMFWYRQQPGQSLTLIATANQGSEATYESGFVIDKFPISRPNLTFSTLTVSNMSPEDSSIYLCSLAQREALQETQYFGPGTRLLVL.

This clonotype showed up many times. This beta chain is a stray read from a library made for alpha chains; its abundance is not meaningful. The chain recombines TRBV6-1 with TRBJ1-6, with 8 bases that match TRBD1. The CDR3 runs to 15 residues. The germline V gene encodes CDR1 MNHNS and CDR2 SASEGT. Trimming cost V 5 bases and J 6 bases; bases outside gene matches: 6. For the CDR3, the DNA is TGTGCCAGCAGTCAACCAGGACAGGGTAATTCACCCCTCCACTTT. Translation gives CASSQPGQGNSPLHF.

This clonotype appeared many times. The library was built for alpha chains, so this beta chain is an off-target read and its size means little. The chain employs TRBV5-5 and TRBJ1-1, with a tentative D call TRBD1 (6 bases). The CDR3 contains 17 residues. Trimming took 0 bases from V and 1 from J, leaving 16 bases between them. Germline assignment: CDR1 SGHKS and CDR2 YYEKEE (reference sequence). The CDR3 DNA reads TGTGCCAGCAGCTTGGGACTGGGCGCAGGGGAGAACACTGAAGCTTTCTTT. Its protein product is CASSLGLGAGENTEAFF.

Concerning this clonotype itself: Found in a library prepared for alpha chains, this beta chain is an off-target read, and its abundance has little meaning. The gene calls are TRBV20-1 and TRBJ2-5; TRBD2 agrees at 7 bases. The CDR3 consists of 14 residues. Germline V lookup: CDR1 DFQATT, CDR2 SNEGSKA (reference sequence). The J segment lost 1 base and the V segment lost 1 base, leaving 3 bases of the junction unmatched. Here the CDR3 reads CSARAGLGQETQYF. The CDR3 nucleotides read TGCAGTGCTAGAGCCGGACTAGGCCAAGAGACCCAGTACTTC.

This clonotype appeared many times. The size of this beta chain means little, since it is a stray read in a library made for alpha chains. The chain employs TRBV5-1 and TRBJ2-3, with 7 bases identical to TRBD1. Per germline, CDR1 SGHRS and CDR2 YFSETQ. V trimming: 0 bases; J trimming: 0 bases; junction bases outside the gene matches: 7. The CDR3 runs to 17 residues. The CDR3 region is CASSLGIGQASTDTQYF. CDR3 nucleotide sequence: TGCGCCAGCAGCTTGGGGATTGGACAGGCAAGCACAGATACGCAGTATTTT. Looking up the rest from reference TRBV5-1 and TRBJ2-3 gives the full variable domain: KAGVTQTPRYLIKTRGQQVTLSCSPISGHRSVSWYQQTPGQGLQFLFEYFSETQRNKGNFPGRFSGRQFSNSRSEMNVSTLELGDSALYLCASSLGIGQASTDTQYFGPGTRLTVL.

This clonotype was counted many times. The library was built for alpha chains, so this beta chain is an off-target read and its size means little. This chain uses TRBV28 with TRBJ1-5; D is ambiguous. Trimming shortened V by 8 bases and J by 5 bases, and 10 bases separated the two germline ends. The V gene's germline CDR1 is MDHEN and CDR2 SYDVKM. There are 12 residues in the CDR3. CDR3 loop: CASQKADQPQHF. The CDR3 bases are TGTGCCAGCCAGAAGGCCGATCAGCCCCAGCATTTT.

This clonotype has just a few counts. With the library built for alpha chains, this beta chain is off target and its frequency is not meaningful. The chain links TRBV20-1 to TRBJ2-1, with D unclear. The CDR3 covers 13 residues. The germline V gene has CDR1 DFQATT and CDR2 SNEGSKA (reference sequence). The V end lost 6 bases, the J end lost 9 bases, and 18 bases lay between the germline ends. CDR3 amino acids: CSATRAARGEQFF. CDR3 nucleotide sequence: TGCAGTGCCACCCGGGCAGCGCGTGGTGAGCAGTTCTTC.

This clonotype was observed many times. This beta chain lies outside the target of a library built for alpha chains; its clone size means little. The rearrangement uses TRBV6-5 and TRBJ2-4, with D possibly being TRBD2 (5 bases). The V and J ends lost 6 bases and 0 bases respectively, with 15 bases between them. Germline assignment: CDR1 MNHEY and CDR2 SVGAGI. This CDR3 has 16 amino acids. The CDR3 region has the DNA TGTGCCAGCAGGCGCGGAGCGGTATCAGCCAAAAACATTCAGTACTTC. It is translated as CASRRGAVSAKNIQYF.

This clonotype came up many times. This beta chain appears as a stray read in a library generated for alpha chains; its size is not informative. This rearrangement joins TRBV12-3 or TRBV12-4 to TRBJ2-2, with D perhaps TRBD1 (6 bases). There are 15 residues in the CDR3. V was cut by 8 bases and J by 3 bases, with 16 bases left in between. The CDR3 is CASSWGRGYTGELFF. The DNA for the CDR3 is TGTGCCAGCTCCTGGGGCAGGGGATACACCGGGGAGCTGTTTTTT.

This clonotype has a count of ten or more. A library prepared for alpha chains yielded this beta chain as an off-target read; its size is of little meaning. The chain recombines TRBV12-3 or TRBV12-4 with TRBJ2-1; 8 nucleotides line up with TRBD1. The V segment lost 0 bases and the J segment 6 bases; nucleotides outside the gene matches: 1. The CDR3 length is 14 residues. The CDR3 reads CASSLATGANEQFF. The CDR3 bases are TGTGCCAGCAGTTTAGCGACAGGGGCCAATGAGCAGTTCTTC.

The sample holds a few counts of this clonotype. The library was built for alpha chains, so this beta chain is an off-target read and its size means little. This chain links TRBV6-5 with TRBJ1-2; perhaps TRBD1 as D (6 bases). Trimming took 7 bases from V and 4 from J, leaving 25 bases between them. Per germline, CDR1 MNHEY and CDR2 SVGAGI. The CDR3 consists of 17 residues. The CDR3 protein is CASTSIGGTYAGYGYTF. CDR3 DNA: TGTGCCAGCACCTCAATAGGGGGGACGTACGCGGGCTATGGCTACACCTTC.

This clonotype occurred many times. The size of this beta chain means little, since it is a stray read in a library made for alpha chains. The chain carries TRBV27 and TRBJ1-4; 8 positions match TRBD1. V lost 3 bases to trimming and J lost 7 bases; unmatched junction nucleotides: 7. Per germline, CDR1 MNHEY and CDR2 SMNVEV (reference sequence). The CDR3 loop spans 15 amino acids. In DNA, the CDR3 is TGTGCCAGCAGTTTCCGGACAGGGCTAGGTGAAAAACTGTTTTTT. It is translated as CASSFRTGLGEKLFF.

In this sample, this clonotype turned up many times. This beta chain came through as a stray read in a library set up for alpha chains, and its size says little. The chain joins TRBV3-1 to TRBJ1-2; D is undetermined. V shed 2 bases and J shed 6 bases, with 10 bases lying between them. Germline CDR1 is LGHDT and CDR2 is YNNKEL (reference sequence). CDR3 size: 13 residues. CDR3 bases: TGTGCCAGCAGCCAAAGTCCATCGAATGGCTACACCTTC. Protein product: CASSQSPSNGYTF.